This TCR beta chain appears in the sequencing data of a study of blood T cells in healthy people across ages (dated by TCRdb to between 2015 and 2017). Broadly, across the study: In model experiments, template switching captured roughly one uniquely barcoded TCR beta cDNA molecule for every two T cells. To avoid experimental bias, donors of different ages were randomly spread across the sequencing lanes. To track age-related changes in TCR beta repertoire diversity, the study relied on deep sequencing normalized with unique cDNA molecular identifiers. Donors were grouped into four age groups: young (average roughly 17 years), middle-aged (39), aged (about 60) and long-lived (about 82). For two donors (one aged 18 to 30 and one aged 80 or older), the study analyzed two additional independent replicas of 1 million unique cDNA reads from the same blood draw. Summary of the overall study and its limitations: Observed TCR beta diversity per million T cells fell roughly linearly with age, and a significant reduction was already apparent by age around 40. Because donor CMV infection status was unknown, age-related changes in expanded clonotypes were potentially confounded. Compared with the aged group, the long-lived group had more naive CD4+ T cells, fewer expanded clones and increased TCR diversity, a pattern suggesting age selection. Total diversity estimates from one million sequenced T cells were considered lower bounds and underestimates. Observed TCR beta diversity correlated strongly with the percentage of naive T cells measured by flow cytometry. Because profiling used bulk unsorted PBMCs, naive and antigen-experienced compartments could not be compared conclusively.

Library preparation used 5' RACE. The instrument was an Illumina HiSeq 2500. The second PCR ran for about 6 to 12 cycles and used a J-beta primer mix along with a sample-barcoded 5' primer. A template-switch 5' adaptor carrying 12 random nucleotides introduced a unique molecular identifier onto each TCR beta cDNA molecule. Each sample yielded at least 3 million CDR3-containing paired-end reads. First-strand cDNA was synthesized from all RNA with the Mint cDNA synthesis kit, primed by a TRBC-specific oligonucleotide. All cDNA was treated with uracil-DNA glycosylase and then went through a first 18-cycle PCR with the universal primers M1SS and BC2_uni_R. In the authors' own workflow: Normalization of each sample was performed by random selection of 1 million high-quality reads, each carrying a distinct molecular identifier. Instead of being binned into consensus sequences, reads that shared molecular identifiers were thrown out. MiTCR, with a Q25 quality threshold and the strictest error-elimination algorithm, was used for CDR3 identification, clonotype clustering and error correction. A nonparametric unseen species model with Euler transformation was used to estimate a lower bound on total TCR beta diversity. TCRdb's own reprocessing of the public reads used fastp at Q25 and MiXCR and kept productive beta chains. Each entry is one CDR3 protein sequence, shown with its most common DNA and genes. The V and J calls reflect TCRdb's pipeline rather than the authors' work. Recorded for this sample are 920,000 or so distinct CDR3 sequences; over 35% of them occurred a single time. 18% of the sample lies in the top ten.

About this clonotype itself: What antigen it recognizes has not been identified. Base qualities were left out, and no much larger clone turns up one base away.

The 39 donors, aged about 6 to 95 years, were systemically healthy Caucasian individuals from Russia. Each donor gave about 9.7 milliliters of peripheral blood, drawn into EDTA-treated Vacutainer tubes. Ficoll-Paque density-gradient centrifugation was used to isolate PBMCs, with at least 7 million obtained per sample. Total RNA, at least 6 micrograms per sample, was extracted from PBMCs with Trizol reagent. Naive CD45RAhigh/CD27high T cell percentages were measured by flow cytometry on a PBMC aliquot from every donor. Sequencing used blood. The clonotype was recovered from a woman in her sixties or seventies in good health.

The CDR3 region reads CATSRDARDEAFF. The nucleotide sequence is given as TGTGCCACCAGCAGAGATGCCCGGGATGAAGCTTTCTTT. The chain is encoded by TRBV15 joined to TRBJ1-1, with an unclear D gene assignment. The CDR3 has 13 amino acids, counting the end cysteine and phenylalanine. Only the CDR3 portion is preserved as DNA: 39 bases, with reading frame beginning at the first base. V loses 0 bases, J loses 7 bases, and the germline ends lie 9 bases apart. Reading the germline V gene (reference sequence) gives CDR1 LNHNV and CDR2 YYDKDF.